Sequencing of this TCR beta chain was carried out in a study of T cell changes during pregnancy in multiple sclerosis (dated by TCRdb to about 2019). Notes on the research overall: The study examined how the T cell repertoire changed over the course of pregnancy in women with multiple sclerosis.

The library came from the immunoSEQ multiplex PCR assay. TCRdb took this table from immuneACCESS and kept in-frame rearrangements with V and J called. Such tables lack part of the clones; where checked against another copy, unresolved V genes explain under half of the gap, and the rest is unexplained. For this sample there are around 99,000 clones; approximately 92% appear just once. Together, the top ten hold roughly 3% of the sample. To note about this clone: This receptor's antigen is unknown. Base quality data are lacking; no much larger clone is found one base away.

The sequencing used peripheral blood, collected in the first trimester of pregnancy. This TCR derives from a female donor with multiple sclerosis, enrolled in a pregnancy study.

The DNA sequence reads TGTGCCAGCAGTGCCCGACTAGCGGGACGCTACGAGCAGTACTTC. It is translated as CASSARLAGRYEQYF. Here the chain combines TRBV6-1 and TRBJ2-7, with 11 junctional bases fitting TRBD2. From its cysteine to its phenylalanine, the CDR3 spans 15 amino acids. Left in the record is the CDR3 DNA by itself, 45 bases read in frame from the first base. Reading the germline V gene gives CDR1 MNHNS and CDR2 SASEGT. V trim: 4 bases; J trim: 3 bases; unmatched bases: 5.